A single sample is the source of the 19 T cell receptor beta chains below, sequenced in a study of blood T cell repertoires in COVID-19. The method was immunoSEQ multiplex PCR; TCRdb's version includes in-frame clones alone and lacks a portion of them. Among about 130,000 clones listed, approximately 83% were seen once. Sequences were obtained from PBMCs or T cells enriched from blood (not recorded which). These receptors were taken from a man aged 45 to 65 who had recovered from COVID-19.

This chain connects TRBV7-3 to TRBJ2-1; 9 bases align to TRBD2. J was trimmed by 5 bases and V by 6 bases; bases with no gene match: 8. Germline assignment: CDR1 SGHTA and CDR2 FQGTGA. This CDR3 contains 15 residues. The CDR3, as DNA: TGTGCCAGCAGTCCGGGACTAGCCAAAAACAATGAGCAGTTCTTC. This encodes CASSPGLAKNNEQFF. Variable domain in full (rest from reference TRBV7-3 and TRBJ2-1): GAGVSQTPSNKVTEKGKYVELRCDPISGHTALYWYRQSLGQGPEFLIYFQGTGAADDSGLPNDRFFAVRPEGSVSTLKIQRTERGDSAVYLCASSPGLAKNNEQFFGPGTRLTVL.

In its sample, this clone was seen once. The CDR3 bases are TGTGCCAGCAGTTTGGACAGGGCGGCCGGGGAGCTGTTTTTT. It codes for CASSLDRAAGELFF. The rearrangement joins TRBV6-4 to TRBJ2-2, with TRBD1 matching 8 bases. The germline gives CDR1 MRHNA, CDR2 SNTAGT. After removal of 5 bases from V and 6 bases from J, the junction contained 5 bases not matched to a gene. The length of the CDR3 is 14 residues.

CDR3 in amino acids: CASIPSGASYEQYF. DNA for the CDR3: TGTGCCAGCATTCCGAGCGGGGCCTCCTACGAGCAGTACTTC. The rearrangement links TRBV7-2 to TRBJ2-7, with 7 bases fitting TRBD2. This CDR3 spans 14 amino acids. Germline loops: CDR1 SGHTA, CDR2 FQGNSA. J lost 0 bases, V lost 7 bases, and 6 bases had no gene match.

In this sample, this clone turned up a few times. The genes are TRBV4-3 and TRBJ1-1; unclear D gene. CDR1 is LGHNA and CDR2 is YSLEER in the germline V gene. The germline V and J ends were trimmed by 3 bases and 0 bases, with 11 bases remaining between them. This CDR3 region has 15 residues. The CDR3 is CASSHNLLVNTEAFF. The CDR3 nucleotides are TGCGCCAGCAGCCACAACTTGCTCGTGAACACTGAAGCTTTCTTT.

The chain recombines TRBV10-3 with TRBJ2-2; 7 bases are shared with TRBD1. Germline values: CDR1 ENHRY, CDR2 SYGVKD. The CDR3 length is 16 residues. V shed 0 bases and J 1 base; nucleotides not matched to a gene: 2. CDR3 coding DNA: TGTGCCATCAGTGAGTCGTGGACAGGGAACACCGGGGAGCTGTTTTTT. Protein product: CAISESWTGNTGELFF.

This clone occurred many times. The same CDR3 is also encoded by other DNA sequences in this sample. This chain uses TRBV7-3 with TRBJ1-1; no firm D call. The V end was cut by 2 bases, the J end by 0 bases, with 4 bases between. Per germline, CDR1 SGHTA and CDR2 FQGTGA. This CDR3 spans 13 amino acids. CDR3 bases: TGTGCCAGCAGCTTATCCATGAACACTGAAGCTTTCTTT. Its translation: CASSLSMNTEAFF.

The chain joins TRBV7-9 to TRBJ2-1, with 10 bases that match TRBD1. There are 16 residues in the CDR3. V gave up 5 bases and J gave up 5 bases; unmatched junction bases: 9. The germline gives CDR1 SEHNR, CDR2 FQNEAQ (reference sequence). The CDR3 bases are TGTGCCAGCAGCCCCCCCGGGACAGGGGTGCACAATGAGCAGTTCTTC. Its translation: CASSPPGTGVHNEQFF.

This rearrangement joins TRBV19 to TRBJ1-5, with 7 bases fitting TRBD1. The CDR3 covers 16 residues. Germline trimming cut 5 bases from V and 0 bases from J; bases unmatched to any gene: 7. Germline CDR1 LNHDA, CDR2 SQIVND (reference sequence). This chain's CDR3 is CASSPLGQHSNQPQHF. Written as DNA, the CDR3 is TGTGCCAGTAGTCCCCTGGGACAGCATAGCAATCAGCCCCAGCATTTT.

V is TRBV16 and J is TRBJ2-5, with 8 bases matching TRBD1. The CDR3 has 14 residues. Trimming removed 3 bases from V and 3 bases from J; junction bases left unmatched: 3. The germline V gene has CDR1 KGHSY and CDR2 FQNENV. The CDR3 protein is CASSQGQAKETQYF. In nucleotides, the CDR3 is TGTGCCAGCAGCCAGGGACAGGCAAAAGAGACCCAGTACTTC. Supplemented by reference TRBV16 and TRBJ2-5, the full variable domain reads GEEVAQTPKHLVRGEGQKAKLYCAPIKGHSYVFWYQQVLKNEFKFLISFQNENVFDETGMPKERFSAKCLPNSPCSLEIQATKLEDSAVYFCASSQGQAKETQYFGPGTRLLVL.

The CDR3: CASSLTSGGANEQFF. Written as DNA, the CDR3 is TGTGCCAGCAGTCTCACTAGCGGGGGGGCCAATGAGCAGTTCTTC. This chain connects TRBV27 to TRBJ2-1, with 13 bases identical to TRBD2. The CDR3 is 15 residues long. Germline V gene data show CDR1 as MNHEY and CDR2 as SMNVEV (reference sequence). Unmatched junction bases numbered 4, after V lost 5 bases and J lost 6 bases.

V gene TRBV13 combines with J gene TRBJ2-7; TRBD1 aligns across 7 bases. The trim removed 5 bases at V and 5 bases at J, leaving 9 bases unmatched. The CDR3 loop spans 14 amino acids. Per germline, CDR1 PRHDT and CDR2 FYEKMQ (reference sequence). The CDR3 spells CASSPLTGSDEQYF. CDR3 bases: TGTGCCAGCAGCCCCCTGACAGGGTCCGACGAGCAGTACTTC.

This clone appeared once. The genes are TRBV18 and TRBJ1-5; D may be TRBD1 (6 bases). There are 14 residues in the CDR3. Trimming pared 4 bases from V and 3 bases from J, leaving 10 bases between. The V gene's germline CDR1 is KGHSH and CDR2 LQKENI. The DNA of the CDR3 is TGTGCCAGCTCACAGGACAGATCCAATCAGCCCCAGCATTTT. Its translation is CASSQDRSNQPQHF.

The CDR3 DNA sequence: TGTGCCAGCAGCCAAGATCTCCAGGGCACTAATGAAAAACTGTTTTTT. It translates to CASSQDLQGTNEKLFF. The V call is TRBV4-2, the J call TRBJ1-4; tentatively, D is TRBD1 (5 bases). CDR3 length equals 16 residues. CDR1 is LGHNA and CDR2 is YNFKEQ in the germline V gene. V was clipped by 0 bases and J by 2 bases, with 10 bases between them.

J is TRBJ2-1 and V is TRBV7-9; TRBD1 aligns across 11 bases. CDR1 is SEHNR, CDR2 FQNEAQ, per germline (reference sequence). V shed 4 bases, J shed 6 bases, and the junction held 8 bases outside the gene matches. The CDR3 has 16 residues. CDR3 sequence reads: CASSSWTGGFSNEQFF. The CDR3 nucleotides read TGTGCCAGCAGCTCCTGGACAGGGGGCTTTAGCAATGAGCAGTTCTTC.

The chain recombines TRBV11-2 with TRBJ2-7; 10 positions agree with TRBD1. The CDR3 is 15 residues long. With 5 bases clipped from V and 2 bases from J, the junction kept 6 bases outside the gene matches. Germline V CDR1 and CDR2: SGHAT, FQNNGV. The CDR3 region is CASSPQTGGTYEQYF. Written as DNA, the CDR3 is TGTGCCAGCAGCCCTCAGACAGGGGGCACCTACGAGCAGTACTTC.

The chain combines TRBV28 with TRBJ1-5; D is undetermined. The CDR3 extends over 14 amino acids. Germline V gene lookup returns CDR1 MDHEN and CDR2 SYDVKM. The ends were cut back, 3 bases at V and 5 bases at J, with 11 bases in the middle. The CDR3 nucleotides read TGTGCCAGCAGTTTGGCAGCGTTTTATCAGCCCCAGCATTTT. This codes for CASSLAAFYQPQHF.

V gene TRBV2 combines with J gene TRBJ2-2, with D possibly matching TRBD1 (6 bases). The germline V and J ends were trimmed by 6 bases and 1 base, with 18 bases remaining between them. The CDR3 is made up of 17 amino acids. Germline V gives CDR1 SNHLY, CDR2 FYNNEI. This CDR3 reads CASSEWAPGQNTGELFF. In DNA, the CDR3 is TGTGCCAGCAGCGAATGGGCCCCGGGACAGAACACCGGGGAGCTGTTTTTT.

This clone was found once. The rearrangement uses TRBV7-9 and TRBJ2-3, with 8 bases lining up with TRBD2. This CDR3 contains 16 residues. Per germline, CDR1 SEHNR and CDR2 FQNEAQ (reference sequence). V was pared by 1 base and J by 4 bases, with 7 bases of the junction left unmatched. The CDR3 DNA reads TGTGCCAGCAGCTTAGTAGTCGGGGGGGCGTCAGATACGCAGTATTTT. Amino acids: CASSLVVGGASDTQYF.

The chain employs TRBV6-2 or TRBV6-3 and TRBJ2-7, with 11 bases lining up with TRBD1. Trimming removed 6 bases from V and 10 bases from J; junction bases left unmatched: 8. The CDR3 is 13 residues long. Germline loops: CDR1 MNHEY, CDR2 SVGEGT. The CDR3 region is CASSGQGARQQYF. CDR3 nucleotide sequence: TGTGCCAGCAGCGGACAGGGGGCGCGACAACAGTACTTC.